The following is a TCR beta chain sequence with its context. These data originate in a study of identical twins. Each CDR3 protein is one row after TCRdb ran MiXCR on the 5' RACE reads. The sample includes 400,000 to 650,000 distinct CDR3 sequences, 22% of them seen just once. CDR3 length: 13 residues. Trimming took 8 bases from V and 9 from J, leaving 17 bases between them. The V gene's germline CDR1 is DFQATT and CDR2 SNEGSKA (reference sequence). The sample was also linked to a second study, of T cells expressing NK-cell markers. From that paper: Sorting was restricted to alpha-beta TCR T cells by an anti-gamma-delta TCR antibody in several experiments. A few donors likewise had their CD3+CD56-NKG2C+ fraction led by these clonotypes.

Sample: CD4+ T cells sorted from blood. This receptor was taken from a young woman in good health. J is TRBJ1-6 and V is TRBV20-1; TRBD1 might be the D (5 bases). The CDR3 sequence: CSSGDLGGSPLHF. The CDR3 DNA reads as TGCAGTAGTGGGGACCTTGGCGGTTCACCCCTCCACTTT.